This paragraph covers one TCR beta chain sequence. This record comes from a study of blood T cell repertoires in COVID-19. Overall study context: There were acute and convalescent COVID-19 samples, and they came from the United States, Italy and Spain. Sources were T cells, B-cell-depleted T cells, or PBMCs; the material itself was cDNA or gDNA.

In the study's own analysis: Amplification of reference gene primers provided the estimated nucleated cell counts. Measured with immunoSEQ multiplex PCR; TCRdb has only the in-frame clones, and not every one. That table gives V, J and clone size, and the DNA gave D and trimming. The repertoire has 110,000 to 150,000 clones, 85% to 90% of them found once; the top ten carry 2.5% to 3%. J was trimmed by 8 bases and V by 4 bases; bases with no gene match: 11. The CDR3 sequence is 15 residues long. Germline V lookup: CDR1 MGHRA, CDR2 YSYEKL. This sequence was found in a man aged 55 to 69 with active or convalescent COVID-19. The V and J genes are TRBV4-1 and TRBJ2-1; TRBD2 matches 7 bases. The sample was peripheral blood. This chain's CDR3 is CASSLPGGGGYEQFF. CDR3 sequence (DNA): TGCGCCAGCAGCCTACCGGGAGGCGGGGGTTATGAGCAGTTCTTC.